The clone carrying this T cell receptor beta chain showed up many times. Its antigen is as yet unknown. This record belongs to a study of CD8 T cells in ankylosing spondylitis. Overall study results and limits: Apparently characteristic of ankylosing spondylitis blood was a TCR beta motif (under ten highly homologous variants). Within matched ankylosing spondylitis synovial fluid, disease-linked clones were reportedly significantly enriched.

Researchers built TCR beta libraries using quantitative 5'-RACE with molecular barcodes. From the 5' RACE reads, TCRdb called clonotypes with MiXCR, one entry per CDR3 protein. The sample lists about 220,000 distinct CDR3 sequences; roughly 26% were seen once. This CDR3 contains 15 residues. Looked up from germline, CDR1 is SEHNR and CDR2 is FQNEAQ (reference sequence). Deletions cut 6 bases from V and 4 bases from J, with 15 bases between. Sequencing was carried out using blood, either unsorted or a sorted T cell fraction (not recorded which). This receptor was taken from a male donor with ankylosing spondylitis or in good health (not recorded which). The V call is TRBV7-9, the J call TRBJ1-4; D is uncertain. For the CDR3, the DNA is TGTGCCAGCAGTTCAGGAAAGGGAAGTAATGAAAAACTGTTTTTT. Protein sequence: CASSSGKGSNEKLFF.